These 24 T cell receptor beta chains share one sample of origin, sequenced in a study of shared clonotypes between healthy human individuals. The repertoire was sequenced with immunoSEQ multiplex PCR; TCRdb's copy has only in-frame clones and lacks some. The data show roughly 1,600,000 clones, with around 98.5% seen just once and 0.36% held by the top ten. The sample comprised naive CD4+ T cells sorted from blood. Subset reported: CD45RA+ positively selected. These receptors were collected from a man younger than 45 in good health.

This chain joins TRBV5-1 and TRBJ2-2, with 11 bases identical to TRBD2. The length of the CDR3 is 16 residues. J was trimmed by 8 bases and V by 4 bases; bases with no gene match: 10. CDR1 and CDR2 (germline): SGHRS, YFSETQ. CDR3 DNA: TGCGCCAGCAGCCTGACTAGCGGGACCCTGCCAGGGGAGCTGTTTTTT. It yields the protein CASSLTSGTLPGELFF.

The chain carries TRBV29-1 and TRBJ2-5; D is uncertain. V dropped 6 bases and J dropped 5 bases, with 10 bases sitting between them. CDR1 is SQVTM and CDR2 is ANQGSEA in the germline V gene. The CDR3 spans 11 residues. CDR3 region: CSVRWGETQYF. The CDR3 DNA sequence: TGCAGCGTCCGATGGGGTGAGACCCAGTACTTC.

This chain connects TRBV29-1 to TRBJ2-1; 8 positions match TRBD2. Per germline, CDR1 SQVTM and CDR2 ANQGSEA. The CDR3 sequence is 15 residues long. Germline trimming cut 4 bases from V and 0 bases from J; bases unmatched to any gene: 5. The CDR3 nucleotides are TGCAGCGTTGCCGGGAGGGGAAGCTCCTACAATGAGCAGTTCTTC. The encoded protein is CSVAGRGSSYNEQFF.

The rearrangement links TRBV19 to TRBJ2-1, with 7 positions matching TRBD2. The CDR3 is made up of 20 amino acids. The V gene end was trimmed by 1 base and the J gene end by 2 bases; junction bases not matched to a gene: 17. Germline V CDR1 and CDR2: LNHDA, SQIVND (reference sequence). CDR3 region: CASSIVGGFSPGGPYNEQFF. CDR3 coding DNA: TGTGCCAGTAGTATAGTTGGGGGTTTCTCGCCGGGAGGTCCCTACAATGAGCAGTTCTTC.

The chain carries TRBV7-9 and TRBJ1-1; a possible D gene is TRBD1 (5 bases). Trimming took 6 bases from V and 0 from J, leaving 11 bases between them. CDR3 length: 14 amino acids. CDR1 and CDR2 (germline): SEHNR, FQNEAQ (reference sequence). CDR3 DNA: TGTGCCAGCAGACGGGGCGCTGTGAACACTGAAGCTTTCTTT. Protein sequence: CASRRGAVNTEAFF.

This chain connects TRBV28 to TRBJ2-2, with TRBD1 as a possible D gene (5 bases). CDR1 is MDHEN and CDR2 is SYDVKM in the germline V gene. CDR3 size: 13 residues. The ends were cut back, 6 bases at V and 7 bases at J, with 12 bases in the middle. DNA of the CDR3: TGTGCCAGCAGCCCAGGGTTTGGCGGGGAGCTGTTTTTT. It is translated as CASSPGFGGELFF.

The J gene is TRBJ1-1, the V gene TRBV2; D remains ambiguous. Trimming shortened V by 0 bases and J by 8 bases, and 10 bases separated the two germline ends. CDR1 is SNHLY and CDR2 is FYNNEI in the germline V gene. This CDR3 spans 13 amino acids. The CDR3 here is CASSEAWAGEAFF. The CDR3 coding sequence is TGTGCCAGCAGTGAAGCGTGGGCAGGCGAAGCTTTCTTT.

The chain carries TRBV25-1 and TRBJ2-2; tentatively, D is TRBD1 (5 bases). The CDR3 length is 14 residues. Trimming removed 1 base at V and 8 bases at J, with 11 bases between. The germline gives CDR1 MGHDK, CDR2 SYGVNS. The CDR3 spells CASSESGRAGELFF. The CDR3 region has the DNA TGTGCCAGCAGTGAATCGGGCAGGGCAGGGGAGCTGTTTTTT. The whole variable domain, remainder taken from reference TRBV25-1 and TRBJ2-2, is EADIYQTPRYLVIGTGKKITLECSQTMGHDKMYWYQQDPGMELHLIHYSYGVNSTEKGDLSSESTVSRIRTEHFPLTLESARPSHTSQYLCASSESGRAGELFFGEGSRLTVL.

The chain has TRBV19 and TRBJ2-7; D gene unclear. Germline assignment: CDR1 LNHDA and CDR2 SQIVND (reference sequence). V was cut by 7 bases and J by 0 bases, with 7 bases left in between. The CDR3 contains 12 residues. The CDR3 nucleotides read TGTGCCAGTATTTCACCCTCCTACGAGCAGTACTTC. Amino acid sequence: CASISPSYEQYF. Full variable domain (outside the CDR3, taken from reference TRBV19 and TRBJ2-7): DGGITQSPKYLFRKEGQNVTLSCEQNLNHDAMYWYRQDPGQGLRLIYYSQIVNDFQKGDIAEGYSVSREKKESFPLTVTSAQKNPTAFYLCASISPSYEQYFGPGTRLTVT.

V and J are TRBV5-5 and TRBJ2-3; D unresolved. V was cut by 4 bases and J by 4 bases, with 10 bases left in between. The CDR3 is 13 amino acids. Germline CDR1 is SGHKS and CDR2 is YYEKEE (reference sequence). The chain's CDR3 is CASSTLSSDTQYF. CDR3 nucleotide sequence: TGTGCCAGCAGCACCCTGAGCTCAGATACGCAGTATTTT.

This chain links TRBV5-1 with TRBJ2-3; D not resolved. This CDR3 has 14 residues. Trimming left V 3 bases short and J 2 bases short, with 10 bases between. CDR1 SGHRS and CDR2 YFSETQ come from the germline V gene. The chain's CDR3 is CASSSNLLTDTQYF. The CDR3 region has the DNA TGCGCCAGCAGCTCCAATCTACTCACAGATACGCAGTATTTT.

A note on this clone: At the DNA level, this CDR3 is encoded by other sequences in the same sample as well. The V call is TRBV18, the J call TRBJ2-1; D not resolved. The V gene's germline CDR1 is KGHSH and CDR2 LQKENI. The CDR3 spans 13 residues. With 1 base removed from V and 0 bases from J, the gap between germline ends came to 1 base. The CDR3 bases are TGTGCCAGCTCACCACGCTCCTACAATGAGCAGTTCTTC. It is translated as CASSPRSYNEQFF.

DNA for the CDR3: TGCGCCAGCAGTGTGTCCTACAATGAGCAGTTCTTC. Its protein product is CASSVSYNEQFF. V and J are TRBV10-1 and TRBJ2-1; the D is unclear. From germline, CDR1 is WNHNN and CDR2 SYGVQD (reference sequence). V lost 4 bases and J lost 1, with 2 bases in between. CDR3 length: 12 amino acids.

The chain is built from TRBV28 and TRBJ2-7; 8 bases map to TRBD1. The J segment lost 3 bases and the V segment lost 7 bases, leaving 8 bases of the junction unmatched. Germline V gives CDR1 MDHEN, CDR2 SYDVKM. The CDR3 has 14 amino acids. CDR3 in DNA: TGTGCCAGCACCACGACAGGGGTCAACTACGAGCAGTACTTC. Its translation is CASTTTGVNYEQYF.

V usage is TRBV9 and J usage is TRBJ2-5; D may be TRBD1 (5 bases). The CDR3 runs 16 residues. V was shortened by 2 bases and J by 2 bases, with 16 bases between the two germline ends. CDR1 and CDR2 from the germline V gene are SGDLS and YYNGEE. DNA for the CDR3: TGTGCCAGCAGCGTGTCTCCACAGGCTACTCAAGAGACCCAGTACTTC. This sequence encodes CASSVSPQATQETQYF.

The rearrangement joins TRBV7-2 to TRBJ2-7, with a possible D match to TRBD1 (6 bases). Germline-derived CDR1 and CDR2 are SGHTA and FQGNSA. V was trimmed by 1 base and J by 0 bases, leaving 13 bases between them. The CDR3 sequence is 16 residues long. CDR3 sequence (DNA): TGTGCCAGCAGCTTAGAAGGGGGACCGAGCTCCTACGAGCAGTACTTC. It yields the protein CASSLEGGPSSYEQYF.

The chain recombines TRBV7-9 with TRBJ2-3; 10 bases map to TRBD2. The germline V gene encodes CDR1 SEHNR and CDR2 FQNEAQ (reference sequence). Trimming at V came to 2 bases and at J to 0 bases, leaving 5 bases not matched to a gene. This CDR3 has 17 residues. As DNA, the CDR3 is TGTGCCAGCAGCTTAATCTCTAGCGGGAGAAGCACAGATACGCAGTATTTT. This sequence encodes CASSLISSGRSTDTQYF.

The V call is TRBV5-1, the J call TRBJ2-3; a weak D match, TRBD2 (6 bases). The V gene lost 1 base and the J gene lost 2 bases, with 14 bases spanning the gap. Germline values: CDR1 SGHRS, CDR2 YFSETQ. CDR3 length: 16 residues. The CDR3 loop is CASSLLNGRSTDTQYF. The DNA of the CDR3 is TGCGCCAGCAGCTTGCTGAACGGGAGATCCACAGATACGCAGTATTTT.

The CDR3 reads CATTENTGTDTQYF. CDR3 bases: TGTGCCACCACCGAGAACACAGGCACAGATACGCAGTATTTT. The rearrangement links TRBV10-3 to TRBJ2-3; D call uncertain. The V gene's germline CDR1 is ENHRY and CDR2 SYGVKD. V shed 10 bases and J shed 1 base, with 15 bases lying between them. There are 14 residues in the CDR3.

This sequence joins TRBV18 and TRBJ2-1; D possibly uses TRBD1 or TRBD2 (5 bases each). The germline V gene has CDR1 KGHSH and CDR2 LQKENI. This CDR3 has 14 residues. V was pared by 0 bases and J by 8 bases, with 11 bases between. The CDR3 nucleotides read TGTGCCAGCTCACCACCGGGGGTCGGAGATGAGCAGTTCTTC. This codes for CASSPPGVGDEQFF.

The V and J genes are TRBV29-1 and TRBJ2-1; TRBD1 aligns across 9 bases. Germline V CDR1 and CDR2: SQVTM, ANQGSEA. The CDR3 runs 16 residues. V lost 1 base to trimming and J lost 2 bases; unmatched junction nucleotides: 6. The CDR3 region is CSVEGGDRVTYNEQFF. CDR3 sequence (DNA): TGCAGCGTTGAAGGGGGGGACAGGGTAACCTACAATGAGCAGTTCTTC.

The CDR3 protein is CASRDGIFGNTIYF. CDR3 sequence (DNA): TGTGCCAGCAGAGACGGAATTTTCGGAAACACCATATATTTT. The V and J genes are TRBV6-6 and TRBJ1-3; D is unclear. Deletions cut 6 bases from V and 4 bases from J, with 13 bases between. In germline, CDR1 is MNHNY, CDR2 SVGAGI (reference sequence). This CDR3 has 14 amino acids.

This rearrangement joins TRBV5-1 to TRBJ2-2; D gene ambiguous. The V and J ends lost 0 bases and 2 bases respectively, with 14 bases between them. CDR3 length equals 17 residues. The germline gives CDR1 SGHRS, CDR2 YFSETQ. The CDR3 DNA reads TGCGCCAGCAGCTTGGAAGGGCACCCAGTTAACACCGGGGAGCTGTTTTTT. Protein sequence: CASSLEGHPVNTGELFF. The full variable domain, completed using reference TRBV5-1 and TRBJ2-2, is KAGVTQTPRYLIKTRGQQVTLSCSPISGHRSVSWYQQTPGQGLQFLFEYFSETQRNKGNFPGRFSGRQFSNSRSEMNVSTLELGDSALYLCASSLEGHPVNTGELFFGEGSRLTVL.

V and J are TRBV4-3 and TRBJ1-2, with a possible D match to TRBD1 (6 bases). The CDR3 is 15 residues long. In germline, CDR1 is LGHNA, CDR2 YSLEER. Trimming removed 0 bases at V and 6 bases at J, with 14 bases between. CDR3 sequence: CASSQDLRGRDGYTF. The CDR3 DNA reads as TGCGCCAGCAGCCAAGATCTTCGGGGGCGCGATGGCTACACCTTC.